Below, 17 T cell receptor beta chains from the same sample are listed, as sequenced in a study of CD8+ T cells in alopecia areata. It was cDNA, reverse transcribed from extracted RNA, that served as the sequencing template. TCRdb keeps only in-frame clones here, not all; method: immunoSEQ multiplex PCR. The sample holds 100,000 to 150,000 clones; approximately 49% are singletons and the top ten take 18%. The sample here was CD8+ T cells sorted from blood, taken at week 0. The source is a human donor with alopecia areata.

The rearrangement uses TRBV13 and TRBJ2-2; TRBD1 matches at 7 bases. The germline CDR1 and CDR2 sequences are PRHDT and FYEKMQ (reference sequence). CDR3 size: 15 residues. V shed 7 bases, J shed 5 bases, and the junction held 10 bases outside the gene matches. The DNA for the CDR3 is TGTGCCAGCACCCCCGATCAGGGGGTGACCGGGGAGCTGTTTTTT. Amino acids: CASTPDQGVTGELFF. Full variable domain (missing parts from reference TRBV13 and TRBJ2-2): AAGVIQSPRHLIKEKRETATLKCYPIPRHDTVYWYQQGPGQDPQFLISFYEKMQSDKGSIPDRFSAQQFSDYHSELNMSSLELGDSALYFCASTPDQGVTGELFFGEGSRLTVL.

This clone was observed a handful of times. The chain links TRBV27 to TRBJ2-1; 12 bases agree with TRBD1. CDR3 length: 15 amino acids. Per the germline V gene, CDR1 is MNHEY and CDR2 is SMNVEV (reference sequence). Unmatched junction bases numbered 3, after V lost 4 bases and J lost 5 bases. This chain's CDR3 is CASSYGTGGHNEQFF. The CDR3 nucleotides read TGTGCCAGCAGTTACGGGACAGGGGGCCACAATGAGCAGTTCTTC.

The chain links TRBV6-5 to TRBJ2-7; D is perhaps TRBD1 or TRBD2 (6 bases each). The CDR3 has 13 amino acids. The germline V gene encodes CDR1 MNHEY and CDR2 SVGAGI. V gave up 2 bases and J gave up 5 bases, with 10 bases separating them. The CDR3 loop reads CASSYGRGHEQYF. The CDR3 DNA sequence: TGTGCCAGCAGTTACGGTCGGGGGCACGAGCAGTACTTC.

V usage is TRBV29-1 and J usage is TRBJ1-1, with 8 bases aligning to TRBD1. The CDR3 extends over 14 amino acids. The ends lost 3 bases at V and 0 bases at J; junction bases unmatched: 3. CDR1 is SQVTM and CDR2 is ANQGSEA in the germline V gene. CDR3 loop: CSVERDRLNTEAFF. CDR3 nucleotides: TGCAGCGTTGAGAGGGACAGGCTGAACACTGAAGCTTTCTTT.

This clone was recorded once. This chain connects TRBV5-1 to TRBJ2-5; 11 positions agree with TRBD1. The length of the CDR3 is 15 residues. The trim removed 7 bases at V and 4 bases at J, leaving 9 bases unmatched. Germline-derived CDR1 and CDR2 are SGHRS and YFSETQ. The chain's CDR3 is CASGTGTGGSETQYF. CDR3 coding DNA: TGCGCCAGCGGGACCGGGACAGGGGGTTCAGAGACCCAGTACTTC.

Points on this clone: A much more abundant neighbour one base away suggests this may be a read error. The same CDR3 is also encoded by other DNA sequences in this sample. This chain joins TRBV9 and TRBJ1-1; the D is unclear. V lost 0 bases and J 1 base, leaving 4 bases between the germline ends. The germline V gene encodes CDR1 SGDLS and CDR2 YYNGEE. The CDR3 extends over 13 amino acids. CDR3 sequence reads: CASSVGANTEAFF. As DNA, the CDR3 is TGTGCCAGCAGCGTAGGAGCGAACACTGAAGCTTTCTTT.

This sequence joins TRBV5-6 and TRBJ1-5, with D perhaps TRBD1 (5 bases). The CDR3 has 14 residues. The germline CDR1 and CDR2 sequences are SGHDT and YYEEEE. V gave up 4 bases and J gave up 4 bases, with 12 bases separating them. The DNA for the CDR3 is TGTGCCAGCAGCGTAGGGACCGGGAATCAGCCCCAGCATTTT. Translating it yields CASSVGTGNQPQHF.

This clone was seen more than once but under ten times. The chain is built from TRBV29-1 and TRBJ2-5; D may be TRBD2 (6 bases). Trimming stripped 6 bases from V and 2 bases from J, with 13 bases between. CDR1 and CDR2 from the germline V gene are SQVTM and ANQGSEA. The CDR3 contains 13 residues. In DNA, the CDR3 is TGCAGCGTCCCACTAGCTCCTCAAGAGACCCAGTACTTC. It is translated as CSVPLAPQETQYF.

The chain joins TRBV6-1 to TRBJ2-7, with D unclear. CDR3 length equals 14 residues. The germline V and J ends were trimmed by 1 base and 6 bases, with 13 bases remaining between them. Per germline, CDR1 MNHNS and CDR2 SASEGT. CDR3 in amino acids: CASSEDPDVGEQYF. CDR3 in DNA: TGTGCCAGCAGTGAAGATCCCGATGTGGGCGAGCAGTACTTC.

V and J are TRBV6-6 and TRBJ1-6; no clear D. Germline V gives CDR1 MNHNY, CDR2 SVGAGI (reference sequence). The CDR3 totals 15 residues. Trimming removed 0 bases at V and 8 bases at J, with 11 bases between. The DNA of the CDR3 is TGTGCCAGCAGTTACTCCGGGGAATTGGATTCACCCCTCCACTTT. This translates into CASSYSGELDSPLHF.

This clone was seen only once. V usage is TRBV27 and J usage is TRBJ2-5; TRBD1 aligns across 9 bases. This CDR3 spans 14 amino acids. Looked up from germline, CDR1 is MNHEY and CDR2 is SMNVEV (reference sequence). V shed 5 bases and J 3 bases; nucleotides not matched to a gene: 4. CDR3 protein: CASSPRQGEETQYF. The CDR3 DNA is TGTGCCAGCAGTCCTCGACAGGGGGAAGAGACCCAGTACTTC.

This clone has a handful of counts. The chain carries TRBV4-3 and TRBJ2-7; 10 bases map to TRBD2. Per germline, CDR1 LGHNA and CDR2 YSLEER. The CDR3 is 15 residues long. The ends lost 4 bases at V and 4 bases at J; junction bases unmatched: 7. The CDR3 loop is CASSPGLAGEYEQYF. The CDR3 coding sequence is TGCGCCAGCAGCCCGGGGCTAGCGGGGGAATACGAGCAGTACTTC.

In regard to this clone: This specimen includes other DNA sequences encoding the same CDR3. The V call is TRBV9, the J call TRBJ2-1; 11 nucleotides align to TRBD2. This CDR3 region has 15 residues. CDR1 is SGDLS, CDR2 YYNGEE, per germline. V lost 0 bases and J lost 7; bases outside the gene matches: 3. CDR3 sequence reads: CASSVVAGGPNEQFF. The CDR3 nucleotides are TGTGCCAGCAGCGTAGTAGCGGGGGGGCCGAATGAGCAGTTCTTC.

The genes are TRBV14 and TRBJ2-7, with D perhaps TRBD1 (6 bases). This CDR3 region has 13 residues. Trimming removed 4 bases at V and 3 bases at J, with 10 bases between. Per the germline V gene, CDR1 is SGHDN and CDR2 is FVKESK. The CDR3 loop reads CASSRQEGYEQYF. In DNA form, the CDR3 reads TGTGCCAGCAGCCGACAGGAAGGCTACGAGCAGTACTTC.

The chain has TRBV27 and TRBJ2-5, with D possibly TRBD1 on 5 matching bases. This CDR3 comprises 14 residues. From germline, CDR1 is MNHEY and CDR2 SMNVEV (reference sequence). V was trimmed by 5 bases and J by 4 bases, leaving 14 bases between them. CDR3 sequence: CASSVTGPLETQYF. The CDR3 bases are TGTGCCAGCAGTGTAACAGGTCCGTTAGAGACCCAGTACTTC.

This sequence joins TRBV29-1 and TRBJ2-3, with D tentatively TRBD1 (6 bases). The CDR3 spans 15 residues. V dropped 4 bases and J dropped 0 bases, with 14 bases sitting between them. Per the germline V gene, CDR1 is SQVTM and CDR2 is ANQGSEA. CDR3 in DNA: TGCAGCGTTGTCTTGGGGGCGGTAAGCACAGATACGCAGTATTTT. It yields the protein CSVVLGAVSTDTQYF.

The chain employs TRBV30 and TRBJ2-1; 10 bases are a match to TRBD1. With 8 bases clipped from V and 3 bases from J, the junction kept 1 base outside the gene matches. Germline values: CDR1 GTSNPN, CDR2 SVGIG (reference sequence). The CDR3 runs 12 residues. The CDR3 reads CARTGGYNEQFF. The CDR3 DNA sequence: TGTGCCCGGACAGGGGGCTACAATGAGCAGTTCTTC.